Sequencing of this TCR beta chain was carried out in a study of blood T cell repertoires in COVID-19. Study context: Spain, Italy and the United States supplied samples that represented acute and convalescent COVID-19.

V shed 7 bases and J shed 5 bases, with 12 bases lying between them. The germline CDR1 and CDR2 sequences are MRHNA and SNTAGT. The CDR3 spans 12 residues. Those enrolled, adults aged about 18 to 89 years, came from about two dozen US areas. Participants' reported clinical history set cohort assignment. Recovered status in Cohort 3 required two negative PCRs, clearance, or symptom resolution. Sequencing used immunoSEQ multiplex PCR; TCRdb keeps in-frame clones, though not all of them. The sample contains around 300,000 clones, around 90% of which appear only once. Sequencing was carried out using PBMCs or T cells enriched from blood (not recorded which). V is TRBV6-4 and J is TRBJ2-7, with a tentative D call TRBD2 (5 bases). The TCR comes from a woman in her thirties or forties who had recovered from COVID-19. CDR3 sequence: CASNIKADEQYF. CDR3 DNA sequence: TGTGCCAGCAATATAAAAGCGGACGAGCAGTACTTC.